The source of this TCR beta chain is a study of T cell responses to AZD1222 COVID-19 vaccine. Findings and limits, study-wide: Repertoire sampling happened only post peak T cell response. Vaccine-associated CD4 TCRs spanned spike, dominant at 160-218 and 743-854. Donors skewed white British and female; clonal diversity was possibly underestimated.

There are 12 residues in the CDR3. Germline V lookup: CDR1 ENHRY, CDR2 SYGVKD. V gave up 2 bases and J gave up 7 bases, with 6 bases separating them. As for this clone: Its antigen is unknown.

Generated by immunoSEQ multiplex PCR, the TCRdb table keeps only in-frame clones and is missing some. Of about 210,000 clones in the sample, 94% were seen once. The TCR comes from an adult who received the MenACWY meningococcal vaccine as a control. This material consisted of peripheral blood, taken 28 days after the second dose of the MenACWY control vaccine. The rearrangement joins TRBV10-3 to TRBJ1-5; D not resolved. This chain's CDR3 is CAISETSQPQHF. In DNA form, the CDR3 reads TGTGCCATCAGTGAGACGAGCCAGCCCCAGCATTTT.